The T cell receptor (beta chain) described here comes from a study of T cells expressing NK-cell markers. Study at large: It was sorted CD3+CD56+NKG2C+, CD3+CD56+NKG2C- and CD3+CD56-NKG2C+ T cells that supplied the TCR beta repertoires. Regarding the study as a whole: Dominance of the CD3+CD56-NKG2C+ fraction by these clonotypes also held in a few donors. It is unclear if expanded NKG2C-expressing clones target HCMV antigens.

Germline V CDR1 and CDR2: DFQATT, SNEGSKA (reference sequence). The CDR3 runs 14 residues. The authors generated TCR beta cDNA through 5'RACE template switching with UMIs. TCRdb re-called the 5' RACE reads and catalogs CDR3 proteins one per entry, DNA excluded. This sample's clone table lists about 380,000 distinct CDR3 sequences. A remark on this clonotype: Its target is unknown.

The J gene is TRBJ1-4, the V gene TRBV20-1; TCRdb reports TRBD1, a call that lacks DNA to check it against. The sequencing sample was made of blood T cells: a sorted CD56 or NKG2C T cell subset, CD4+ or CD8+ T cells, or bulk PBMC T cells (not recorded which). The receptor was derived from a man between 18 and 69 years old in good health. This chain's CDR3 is CSAKRRGANEKLFF.